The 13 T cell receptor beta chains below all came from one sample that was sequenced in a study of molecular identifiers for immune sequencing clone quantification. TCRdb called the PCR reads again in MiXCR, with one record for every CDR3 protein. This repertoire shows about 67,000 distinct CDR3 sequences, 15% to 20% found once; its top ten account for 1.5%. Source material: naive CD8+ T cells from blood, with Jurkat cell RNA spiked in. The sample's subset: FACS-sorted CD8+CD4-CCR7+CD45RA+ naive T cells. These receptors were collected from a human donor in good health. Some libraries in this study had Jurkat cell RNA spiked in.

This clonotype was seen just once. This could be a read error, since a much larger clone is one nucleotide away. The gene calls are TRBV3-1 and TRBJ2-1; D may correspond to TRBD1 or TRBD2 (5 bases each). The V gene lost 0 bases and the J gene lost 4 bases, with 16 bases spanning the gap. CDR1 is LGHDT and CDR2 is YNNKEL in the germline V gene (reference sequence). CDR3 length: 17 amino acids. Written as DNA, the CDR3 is TGTGCCAGCAGCCAAGATCGGATACTGGGACCTTACAATGAGCAGTTCTTC. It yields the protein CASSQDRILGPYNEQFF.

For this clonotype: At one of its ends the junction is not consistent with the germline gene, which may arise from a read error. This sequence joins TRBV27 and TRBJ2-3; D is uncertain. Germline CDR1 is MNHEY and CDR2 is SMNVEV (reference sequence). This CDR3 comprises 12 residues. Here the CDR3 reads CAGSRSTDTQYF. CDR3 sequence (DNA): TGTGCCGGCAGTCGGAGTACAGATACGCAGTATTTT.

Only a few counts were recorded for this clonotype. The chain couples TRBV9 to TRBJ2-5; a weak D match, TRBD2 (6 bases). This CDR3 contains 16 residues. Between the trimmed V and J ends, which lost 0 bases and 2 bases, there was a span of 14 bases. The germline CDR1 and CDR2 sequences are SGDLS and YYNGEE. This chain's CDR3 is CASSVGGRRGQETQYF. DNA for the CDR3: TGTGCCAGCAGCGTAGGAGGTCGGAGGGGTCAAGAGACCCAGTACTTC.

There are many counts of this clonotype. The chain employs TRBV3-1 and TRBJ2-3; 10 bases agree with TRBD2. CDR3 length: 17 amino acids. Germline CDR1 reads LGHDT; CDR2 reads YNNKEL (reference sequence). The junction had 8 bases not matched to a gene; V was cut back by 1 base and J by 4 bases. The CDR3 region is CASSQAASGSGSDTQYF. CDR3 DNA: TGTGCCAGCAGCCAAGCCGCTAGCGGGAGTGGTTCAGATACGCAGTATTTT.

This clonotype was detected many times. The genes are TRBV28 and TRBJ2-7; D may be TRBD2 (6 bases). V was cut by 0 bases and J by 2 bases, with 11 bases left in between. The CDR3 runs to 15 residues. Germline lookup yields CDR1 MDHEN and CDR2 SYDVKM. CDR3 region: CASSLWGGNPYEQYF. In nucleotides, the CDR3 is TGTGCCAGCAGTTTATGGGGGGGAAACCCCTACGAGCAGTACTTC.

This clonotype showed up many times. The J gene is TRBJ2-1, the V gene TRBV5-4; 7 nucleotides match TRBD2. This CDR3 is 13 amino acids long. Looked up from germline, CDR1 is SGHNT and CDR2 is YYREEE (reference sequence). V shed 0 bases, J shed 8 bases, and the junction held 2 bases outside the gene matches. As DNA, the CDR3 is TGTGCCAGCAGCTTGGGACTAGCCGATGAGCAGTTCTTC. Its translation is CASSLGLADEQFF.

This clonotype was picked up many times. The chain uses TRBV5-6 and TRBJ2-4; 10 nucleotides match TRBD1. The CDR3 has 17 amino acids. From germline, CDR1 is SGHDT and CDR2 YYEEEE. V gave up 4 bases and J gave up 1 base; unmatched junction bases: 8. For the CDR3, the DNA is TGTGCCAGCAGCGTGGGGACAGGGGCCTTGGCCAAAAACATTCAGTACTTC. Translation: CASSVGTGALAKNIQYF.

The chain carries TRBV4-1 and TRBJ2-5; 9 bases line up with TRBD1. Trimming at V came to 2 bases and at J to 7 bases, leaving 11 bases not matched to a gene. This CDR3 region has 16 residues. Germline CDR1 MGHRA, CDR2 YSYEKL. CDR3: CASSQTGTGLLRTQYF. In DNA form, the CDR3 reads TGCGCCAGCAGCCAAACCGGGACAGGGTTGTTGAGGACCCAGTACTTC.

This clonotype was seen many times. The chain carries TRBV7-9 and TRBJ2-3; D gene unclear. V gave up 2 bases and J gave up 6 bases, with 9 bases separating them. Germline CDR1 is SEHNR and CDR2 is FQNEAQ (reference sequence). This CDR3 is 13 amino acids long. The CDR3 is CASSLTPEDTQYF. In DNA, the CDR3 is TGTGCCAGCAGCTTAACCCCCGAGGATACGCAGTATTTT.

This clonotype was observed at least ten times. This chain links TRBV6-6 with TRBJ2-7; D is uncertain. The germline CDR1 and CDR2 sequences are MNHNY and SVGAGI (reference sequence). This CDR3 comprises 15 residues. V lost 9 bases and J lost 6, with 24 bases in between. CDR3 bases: TGTGCCAGTCTTTTTTATTCTACCTTCGGGCTCGAGCAGTACTTC. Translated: CASLFYSTFGLEQYF.

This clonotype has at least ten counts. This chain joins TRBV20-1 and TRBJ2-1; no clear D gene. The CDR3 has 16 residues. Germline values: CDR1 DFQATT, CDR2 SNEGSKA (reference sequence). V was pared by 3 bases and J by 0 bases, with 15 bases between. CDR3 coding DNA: TGCAGTGCTAGGGTCCTCCTGGCTAGCTCCTACAATGAGCAGTTCTTC. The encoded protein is CSARVLLASSYNEQFF.

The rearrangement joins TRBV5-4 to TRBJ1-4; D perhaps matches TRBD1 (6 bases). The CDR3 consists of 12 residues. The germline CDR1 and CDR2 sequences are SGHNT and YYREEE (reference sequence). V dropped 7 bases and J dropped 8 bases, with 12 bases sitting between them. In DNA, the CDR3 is TGTGCCAGCGGAACAGGGAAAGAAAAACTGTTTTTT. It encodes CASGTGKEKLFF.

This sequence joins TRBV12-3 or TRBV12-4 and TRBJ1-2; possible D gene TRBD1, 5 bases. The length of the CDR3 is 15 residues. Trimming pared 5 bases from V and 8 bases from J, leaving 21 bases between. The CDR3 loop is CASSPWTRTYGGYTF. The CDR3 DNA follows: TGTGCCAGCAGTCCTTGGACAAGGACCTATGGGGGCTACACCTTC.